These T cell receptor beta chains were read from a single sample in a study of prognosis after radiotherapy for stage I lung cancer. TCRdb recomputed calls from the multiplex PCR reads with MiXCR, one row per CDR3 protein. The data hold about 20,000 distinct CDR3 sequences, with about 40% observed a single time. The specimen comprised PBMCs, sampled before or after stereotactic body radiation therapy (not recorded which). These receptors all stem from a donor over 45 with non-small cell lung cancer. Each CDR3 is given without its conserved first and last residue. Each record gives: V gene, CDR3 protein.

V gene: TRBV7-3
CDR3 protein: SSSELAGVYNGQF

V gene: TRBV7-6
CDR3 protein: ASSRGIGTNEKLF

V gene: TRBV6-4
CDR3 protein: ASSDVWESPLH

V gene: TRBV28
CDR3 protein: ASSSRGISGNTIY

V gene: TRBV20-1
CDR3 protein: SAKGPGVDQPQH

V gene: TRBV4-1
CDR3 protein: ASSQDSYTQY

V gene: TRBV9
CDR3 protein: ASSVVAGGMNTGELF

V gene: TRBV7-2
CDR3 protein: ASSLGTYSNQPQH

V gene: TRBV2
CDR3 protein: ASSEQGKGYEQF

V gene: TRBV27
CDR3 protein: ASSPAGLIGNSPLH

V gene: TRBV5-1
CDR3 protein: ASTQMDREDEQF

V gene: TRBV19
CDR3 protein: ASSTTGYGARQPQH

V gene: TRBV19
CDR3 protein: ASSTKSPSGTSGGSYEQY

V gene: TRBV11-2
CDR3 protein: ASSLGLGGHSEQY

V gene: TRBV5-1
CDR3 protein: ASSLGGGQETQY

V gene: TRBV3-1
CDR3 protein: ASSHLASPVYGYT

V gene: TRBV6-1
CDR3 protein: ASSPSSQETQY

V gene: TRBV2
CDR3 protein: ASSEGRGPTYEQY

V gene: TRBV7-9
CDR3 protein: ASSLGGGINYEQY

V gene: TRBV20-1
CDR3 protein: SALALNPYTQY

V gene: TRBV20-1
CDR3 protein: SARGLAGYEQY

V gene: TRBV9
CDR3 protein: ASSSNPGGSPNEKLF

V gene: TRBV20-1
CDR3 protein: SATSLTGCNTDTQY

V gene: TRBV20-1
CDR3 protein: SASRDRHYGYT

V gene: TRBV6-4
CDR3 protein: ASSSLAGGTDTQY

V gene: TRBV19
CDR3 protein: VSSIKRSASDTQY

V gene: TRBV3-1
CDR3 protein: ASSLELGSRRGNEQF

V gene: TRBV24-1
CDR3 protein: ATSDGPRQNYGYT

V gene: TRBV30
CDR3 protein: AWSVLNQETQY

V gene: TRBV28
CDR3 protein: ASRQSNQPQH

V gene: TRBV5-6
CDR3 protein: ASSLEQGAYGYT

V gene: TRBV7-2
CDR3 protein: ASSLDTSGSYEQY

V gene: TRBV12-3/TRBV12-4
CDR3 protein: ASSRAGGPYEQY

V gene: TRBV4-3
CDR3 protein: ASSQEGRAGATQY

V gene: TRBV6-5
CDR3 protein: ASSYLIGSSETQY

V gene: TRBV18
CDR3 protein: ASSTGLATPGELF

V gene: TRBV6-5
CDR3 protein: ASSYSRDSYEQY

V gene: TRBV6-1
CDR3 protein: ASSLLAGGYNEQF

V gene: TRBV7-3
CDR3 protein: ASSLTRWTDTQY

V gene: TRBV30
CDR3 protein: ASGLAGGMETQY

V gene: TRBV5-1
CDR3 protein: ASSLGVRGTGELF

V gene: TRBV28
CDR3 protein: ASRRLLGAGNEQF

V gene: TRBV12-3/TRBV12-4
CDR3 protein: ASTASDAYNEQF

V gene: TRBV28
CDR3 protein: ASSFRQGYPEQY

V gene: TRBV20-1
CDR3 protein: SASRPKGEADTQY

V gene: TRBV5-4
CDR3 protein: ASSLGIISGGLSDTQY

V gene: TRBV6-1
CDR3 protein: ASSEGGVVEQY